This T cell receptor beta chain appears in the sequencing data of a study of T cells in localized non-small cell lung cancer. As regards this clone: What it binds is unknown.

Study-wide results and limits: Appearances in adjacent lung were noted for a median 57 of the top 100 tumor clones.

The repertoire was sequenced with immunoSEQ multiplex PCR; TCRdb's copy has only in-frame clones and lacks some. The top ten hold about 15% of the sample, which has tens of thousands of clones, roughly 87% seen once. V dropped 2 bases and J dropped 4 bases, with 11 bases sitting between them. CDR3 length: 14 amino acids. CDR1 is MDHEN and CDR2 is SYDVKM in the germline V gene. J is TRBJ1-2 and V is TRBV28; D is ambiguous. The sequence came from a man aged 40 to 70 with stage I squamous cell lung carcinoma. Sample: peripheral blood, taken before any cancer treatment. The CDR3 region has the DNA TGTGCCAGCAGTTTAAGGTCCAGAATCTATGGCTACACCTTC. The encoded protein is CASSLRSRIYGYTF.